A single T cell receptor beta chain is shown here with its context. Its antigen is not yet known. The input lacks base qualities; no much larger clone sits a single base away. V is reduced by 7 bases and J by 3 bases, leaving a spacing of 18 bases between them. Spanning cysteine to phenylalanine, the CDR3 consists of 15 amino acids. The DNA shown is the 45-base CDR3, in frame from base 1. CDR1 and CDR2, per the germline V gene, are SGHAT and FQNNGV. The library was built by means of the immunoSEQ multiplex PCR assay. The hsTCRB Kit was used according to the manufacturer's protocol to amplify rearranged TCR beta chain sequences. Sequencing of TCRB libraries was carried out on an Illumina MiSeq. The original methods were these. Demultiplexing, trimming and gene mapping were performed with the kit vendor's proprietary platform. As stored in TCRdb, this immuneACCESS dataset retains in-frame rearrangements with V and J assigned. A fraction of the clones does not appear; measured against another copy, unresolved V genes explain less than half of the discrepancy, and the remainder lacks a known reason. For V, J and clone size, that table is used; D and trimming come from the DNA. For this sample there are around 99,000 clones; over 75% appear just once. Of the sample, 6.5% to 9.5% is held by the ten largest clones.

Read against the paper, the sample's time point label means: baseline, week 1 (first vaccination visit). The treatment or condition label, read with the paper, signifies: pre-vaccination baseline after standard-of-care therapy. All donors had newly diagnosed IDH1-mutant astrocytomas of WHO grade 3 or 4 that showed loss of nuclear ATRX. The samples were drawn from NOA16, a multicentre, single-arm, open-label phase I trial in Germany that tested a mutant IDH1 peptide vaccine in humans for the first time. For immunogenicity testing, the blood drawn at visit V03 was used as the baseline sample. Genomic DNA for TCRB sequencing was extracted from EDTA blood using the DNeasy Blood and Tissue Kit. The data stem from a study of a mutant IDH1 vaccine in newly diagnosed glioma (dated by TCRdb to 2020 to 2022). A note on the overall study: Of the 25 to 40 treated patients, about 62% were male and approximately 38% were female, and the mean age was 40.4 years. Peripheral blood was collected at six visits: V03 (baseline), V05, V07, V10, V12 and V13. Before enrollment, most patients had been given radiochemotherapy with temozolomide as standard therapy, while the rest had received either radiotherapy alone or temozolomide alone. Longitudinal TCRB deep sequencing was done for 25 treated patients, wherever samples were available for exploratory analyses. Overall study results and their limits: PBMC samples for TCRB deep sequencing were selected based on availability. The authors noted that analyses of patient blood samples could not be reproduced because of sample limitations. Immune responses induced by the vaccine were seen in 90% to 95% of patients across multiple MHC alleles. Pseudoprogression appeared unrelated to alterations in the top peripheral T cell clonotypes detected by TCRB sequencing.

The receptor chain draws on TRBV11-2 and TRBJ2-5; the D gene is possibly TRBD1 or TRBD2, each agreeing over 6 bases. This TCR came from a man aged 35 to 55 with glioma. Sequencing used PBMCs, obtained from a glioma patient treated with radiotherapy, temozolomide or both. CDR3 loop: CASTRGQVIKETQYF. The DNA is TGTGCCAGCACCCGGGGGCAGGTTATTAAAGAGACCCAGTACTTC. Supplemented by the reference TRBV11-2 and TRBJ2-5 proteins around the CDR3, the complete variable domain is EAGVAQSPRYKIIEKRQSVAFWCNPISGHATLYWYQQILGQGPKLLIQFQNNGVVDDSQLPKDRFSAERLKGVDSTLKIQPAKLEDSAVYLCASTRGQVIKETQYFGPGTRLLVL.